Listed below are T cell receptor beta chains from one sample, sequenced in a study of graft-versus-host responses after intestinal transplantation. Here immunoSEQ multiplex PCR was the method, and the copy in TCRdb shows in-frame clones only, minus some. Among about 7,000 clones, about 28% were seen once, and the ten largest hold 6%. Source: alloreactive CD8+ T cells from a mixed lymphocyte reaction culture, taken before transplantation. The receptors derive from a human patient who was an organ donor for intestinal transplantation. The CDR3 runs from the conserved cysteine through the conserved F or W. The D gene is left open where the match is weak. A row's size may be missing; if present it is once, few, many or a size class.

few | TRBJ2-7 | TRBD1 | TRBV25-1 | TGTGCCAGCAGTTGGGACAGGGGGTCCTACGAGCAGTACTTC | CASSWDRGSYEQYF
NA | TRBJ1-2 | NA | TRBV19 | TGTGCCAGTAGTAAACGGAGGAACTATGGCTACACCTTC | CASSKRRNYGYTF
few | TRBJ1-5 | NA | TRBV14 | TGTGCCAGCAGCTTTCTGGAACAAAGGGGCAATCAGCCCCAGCATTTT | CASSFLEQRGNQPQHF
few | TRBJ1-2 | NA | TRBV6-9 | TGTGCCAGCAGTTACGGAGGGAACTATGGCTACACCTTC | CASSYGGNYGYTF
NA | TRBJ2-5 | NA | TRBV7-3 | TGTGCCAGCAGCTTAAGCGGAGGGGCAATCCAAGAGACCCAGTACTTC | CASSLSGGAIQETQYF
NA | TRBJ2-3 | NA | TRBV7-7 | TGTGCCAGCAGCTCGCGCCGAGGGGGTAGCACAGATACGCAGTATTTT | CASSSRRGGSTDTQYF
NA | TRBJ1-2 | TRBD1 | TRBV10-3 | TGTGCCATCAGTGACGGGACAAGACAGGGCCACTATGGCTACACCTTC | CAISDGTRQGHYGYTF
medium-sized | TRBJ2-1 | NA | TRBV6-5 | TGTGCCGCCGGGCCCGGGACGGGTTACAATGAGCAGTTCTTC | CAAGPGTGYNEQFF
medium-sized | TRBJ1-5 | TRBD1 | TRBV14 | TGTGCCAGCAGCCAAGAGGAGGGGCAGGGGGCTTTCCATCAGCCCCAGCATTTT | CASSQEEGQGAFHQPQHF
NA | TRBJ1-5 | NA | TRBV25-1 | TGTGCCAGCAGTGAATTGGGGCGGTATCAGCCCCAGCATTTT | CASSELGRYQPQHF
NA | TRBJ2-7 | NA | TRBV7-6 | TGTGCCAGCAGCTTAGTTCCTCTCTCTCCCTACGAGCAGTACTTC | CASSLVPLSPYEQYF
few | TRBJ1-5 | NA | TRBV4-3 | TGCGCCAGCAGCCAACTGTGGCAGAGCAATCAGCCCCAGCATTTT | CASSQLWQSNQPQHF
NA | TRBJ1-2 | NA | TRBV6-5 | TGTGCCAGCAGTTACTCGACTGGACAGTTCTATGGCTACACCTTC | CASSYSTGQFYGYTF
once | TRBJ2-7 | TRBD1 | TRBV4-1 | TGCGCCAGCAGCCAGCTCCCGGGACAGGGAATCTACGAGCAGTACTTC | CASSQLPGQGIYEQYF
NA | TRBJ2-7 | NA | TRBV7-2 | TGTGCCAGCAGCTTAGTTCCTCTCTCTCCCTACGAGCAGTACTTC | CASSLVPLSPYEQYF
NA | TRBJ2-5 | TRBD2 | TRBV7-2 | TGTGCCAGCAGCCGAAGTCCCGGGACTAGCGGGGACCAAGAGACCCAGTACTTC | CASSRSPGTSGDQETQYF
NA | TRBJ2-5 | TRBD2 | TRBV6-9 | TGTGCCAGCAGTTTGGCTAGCGGGGGGGCAGAGACCCAGTACTTC | CASSLASGGAETQYF
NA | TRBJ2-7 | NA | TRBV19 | TGTGCCACGCGGAAGGGGGTCTACGAGCAGTACTTC | CATRKGVYEQYF
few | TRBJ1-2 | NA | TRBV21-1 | TGTGCCAGCAGGGGAACTGATTCTAACTATGGCTACACCTTC | CASRGTDSNYGYTF
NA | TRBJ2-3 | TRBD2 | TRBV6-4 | TGTGCCAGCAGCACCTCTAGCGGGGGAACAGATACGCAGTATTTT | CASSTSSGGTDTQYF
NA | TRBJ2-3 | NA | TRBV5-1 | TGCGCCAGCAGCTTGAAGGCAATTGGCACAGATACGCAGTATTTT | CASSLKAIGTDTQYF
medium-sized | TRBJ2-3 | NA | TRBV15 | TGTGCCACCAGCATCCAGGGCCCTAGCACAGATACGCAGTATTTT | CATSIQGPSTDTQYF
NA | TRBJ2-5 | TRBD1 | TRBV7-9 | TGTGCCAGCAGCCATACAGGGGTCAGTGAGCAGTACTTC | CASSHTGVSEQYF
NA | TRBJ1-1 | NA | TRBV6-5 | TGTGCCAGCAGTCTGGGACCGGGACAGAACACTGAAGCTTTCTTT | CASSLGPGQNTEAFF
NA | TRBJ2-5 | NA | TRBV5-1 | TGCGCCAGCAGCTTGGCCTCTTCAGAGACCCAGTACTTC | CASSLASSETQYF
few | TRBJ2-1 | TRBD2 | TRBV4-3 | TGCGCCAGCAGCCAAGTTATGATAGCGGGGGTCAATGAGCAGTTCTTC | CASSQVMIAGVNEQFF
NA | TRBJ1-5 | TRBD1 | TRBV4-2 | TGTGCCAGCAGCCAAGAGACAGGGGTCAATCAGCCCCAGCATTTT | CASSQETGVNQPQHF
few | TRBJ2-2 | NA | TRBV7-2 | TGTGCCAGCAGCTTAGCCGGGACGAATTATTACGGGGAGCTGTTTTTT | CASSLAGTNYYGELFF
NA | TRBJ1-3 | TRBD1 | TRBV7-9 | TGTGCCAGCAGCTTAGGATGGGGACAGGGCCCCAGCTCTGGAAACACCATATATTTT | CASSLGWGQGPSSGNTIYF
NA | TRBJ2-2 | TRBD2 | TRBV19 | TGTGCCAGTAGTATAGTTTTAGCTAGCGGGGGGGTGGCCGGGGAGCTGTTTTTT | CASSIVLASGGVAGELFF
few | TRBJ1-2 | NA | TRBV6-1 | TGTGCCAGCAATAATATCCCGGGGGCTGGCTACACCTTC | CASNNIPGAGYTF
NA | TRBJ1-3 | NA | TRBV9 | TGTGCCAGCAGCGTAGTGGCGGATGGAAACACCATATATTTT | CASSVVADGNTIYF
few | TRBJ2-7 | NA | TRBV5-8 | TGTGCCAGCAGCATAGATCCCGGGTACGAGCAGTACTTC | CASSIDPGYEQYF
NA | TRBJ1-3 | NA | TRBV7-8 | TGTGCCAGCAGCTTAACAGGGAAAACGTGGAGGTACTCTGGAAACACCATATATTTT | CASSLTGKTWRYSGNTIYF
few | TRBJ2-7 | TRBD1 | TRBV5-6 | TGTGCCAGCAGTCGACGGGACAGGGCCACCTACGAGCAGTACTTC | CASSRRDRATYEQYF
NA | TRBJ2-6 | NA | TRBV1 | TGCACCAGCACACAAAGTCGGGCCAACGTCCTGACTTTC | CTSTQSRANVLTF
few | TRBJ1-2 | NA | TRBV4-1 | TGCGCCAGCAGCCACTTAGCCCCGGAAGGTGGGTATGGCTACACCTTC | CASSHLAPEGGYGYTF
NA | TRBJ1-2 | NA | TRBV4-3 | TGCGCCAGCAGCCAAGATAGTTGGAAGCCCTATGGCTACACCTTC | CASSQDSWKPYGYTF
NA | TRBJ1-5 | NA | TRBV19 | TGTGCCAAGTGGAAGAACAGGGAAAGGCCTGATAGCAATCAGCCCCAGCATTTT | CAKWKNRERPDSNQPQHF
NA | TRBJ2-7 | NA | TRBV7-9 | TGCGCCAGCAGCCAAGTCAGGGGACCCTACGAGCAGTACTTC | CASSQVRGPYEQYF
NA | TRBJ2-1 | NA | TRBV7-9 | TGTGCCAGCAGCTTTGTCACGGACAATGAGCAGTTCTTC | CASSFVTDNEQFF
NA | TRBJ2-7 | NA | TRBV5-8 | TGTGCCAGCAGCTTGGTCTGGGGGCACTCCTACGAGCAGTACTTC | CASSLVWGHSYEQYF
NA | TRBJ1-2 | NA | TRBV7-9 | TGTGCCAGCAGCCCCCCCTGGGGGGCTAACTATGGCTACACCTTC | CASSPPWGANYGYTF
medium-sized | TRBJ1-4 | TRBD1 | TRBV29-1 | TGCAGCGTTGAGGACAGGGGTGAAAAACTGTTTTTT | CSVEDRGEKLFF